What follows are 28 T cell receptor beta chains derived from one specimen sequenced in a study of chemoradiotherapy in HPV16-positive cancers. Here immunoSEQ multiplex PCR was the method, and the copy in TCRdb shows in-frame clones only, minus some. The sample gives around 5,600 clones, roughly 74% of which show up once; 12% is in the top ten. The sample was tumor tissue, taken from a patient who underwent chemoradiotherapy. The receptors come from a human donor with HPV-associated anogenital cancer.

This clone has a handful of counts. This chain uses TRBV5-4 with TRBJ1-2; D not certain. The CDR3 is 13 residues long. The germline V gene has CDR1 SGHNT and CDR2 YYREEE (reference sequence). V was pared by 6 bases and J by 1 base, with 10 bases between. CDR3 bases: TGTGCCAGCAACCCGGACCGTAACTATGGCTACACCTTC. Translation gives CASNPDRNYGYTF.

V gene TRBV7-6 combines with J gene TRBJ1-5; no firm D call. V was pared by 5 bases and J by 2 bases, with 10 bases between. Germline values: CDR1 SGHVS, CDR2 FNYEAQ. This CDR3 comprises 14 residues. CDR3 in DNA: TGTGCCAGCAGCCCCGGCCTAGGCAATCAGCCCCAGCATTTT. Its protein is CASSPGLGNQPQHF.

CDR3 protein: CASSEPPYEQYF. The CDR3 coding sequence is TGTGCCAGCAGTGAACCACCTTACGAGCAGTACTTC. The chain is built from TRBV6-1 and TRBJ2-7; unclear D gene. The germline V and J ends were trimmed by 2 bases and 4 bases, with 6 bases remaining between them. CDR1 is MNHNS and CDR2 is SASEGT in the germline V gene. The CDR3 runs 12 residues.

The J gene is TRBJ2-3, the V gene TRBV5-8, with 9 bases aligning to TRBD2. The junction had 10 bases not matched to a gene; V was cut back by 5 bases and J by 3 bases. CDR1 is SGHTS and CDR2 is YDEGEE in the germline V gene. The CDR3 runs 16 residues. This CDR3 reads CASRATGTSRTDTQYF. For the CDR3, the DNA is TGTGCCAGCAGGGCCACCGGGACTAGCAGGACAGATACGCAGTATTTT.

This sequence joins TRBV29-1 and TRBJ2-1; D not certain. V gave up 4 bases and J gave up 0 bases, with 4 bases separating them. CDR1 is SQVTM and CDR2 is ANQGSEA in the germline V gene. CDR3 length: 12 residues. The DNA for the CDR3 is TGCAGCGTTGGCGGCTCCTACAATGAGCAGTTCTTC. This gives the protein CSVGGSYNEQFF.

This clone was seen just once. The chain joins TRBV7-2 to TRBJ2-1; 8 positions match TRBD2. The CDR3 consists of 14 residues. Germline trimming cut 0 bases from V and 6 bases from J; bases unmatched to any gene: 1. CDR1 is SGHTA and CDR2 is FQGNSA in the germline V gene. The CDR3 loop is CASSLAGTSNEQFF. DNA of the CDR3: TGTGCCAGCAGCTTAGCAGGGACTAGCAATGAGCAGTTCTTC.

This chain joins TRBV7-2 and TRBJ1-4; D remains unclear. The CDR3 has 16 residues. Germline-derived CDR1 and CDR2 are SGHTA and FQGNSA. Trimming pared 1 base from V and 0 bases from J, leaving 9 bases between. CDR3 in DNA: TGTGCCAGCAGCTTAGGGTGGCTGGCAACTAATGAAAAACTGTTTTTT. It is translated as CASSLGWLATNEKLFF.

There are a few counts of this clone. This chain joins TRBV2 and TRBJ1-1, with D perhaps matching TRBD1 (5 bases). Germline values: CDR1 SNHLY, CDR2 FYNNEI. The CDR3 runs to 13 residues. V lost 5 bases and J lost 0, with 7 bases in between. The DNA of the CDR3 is TGTGCCAGCAGTTCAGGGATGAACACTGAAGCTTTCTTT. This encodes CASSSGMNTEAFF.

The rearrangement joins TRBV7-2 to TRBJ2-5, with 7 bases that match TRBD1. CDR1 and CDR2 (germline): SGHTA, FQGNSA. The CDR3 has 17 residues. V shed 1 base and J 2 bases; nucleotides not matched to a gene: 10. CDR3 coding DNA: TGTGCCAGCAGCTTAGGTAGAGGGGGCAGAGCTCAAGAGACCCAGTACTTC. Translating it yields CASSLGRGGRAQETQYF.

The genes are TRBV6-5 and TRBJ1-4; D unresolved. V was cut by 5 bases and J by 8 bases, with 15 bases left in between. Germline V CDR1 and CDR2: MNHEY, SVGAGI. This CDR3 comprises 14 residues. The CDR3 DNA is TGTGCCAGCAGTCCAGGACTACCCGGGGAAAAACTGTTTTTT. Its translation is CASSPGLPGEKLFF.

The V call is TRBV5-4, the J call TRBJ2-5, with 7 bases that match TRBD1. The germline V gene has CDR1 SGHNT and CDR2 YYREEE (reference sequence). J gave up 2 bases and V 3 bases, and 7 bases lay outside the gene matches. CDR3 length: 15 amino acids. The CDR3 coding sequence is TGTGCCAGCAGCTCCCAACAGGGGCAGCAAGAGACCCAGTACTTC. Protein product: CASSSQQGQQETQYF. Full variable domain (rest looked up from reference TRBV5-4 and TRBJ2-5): ETGVTQSPTHLIKTRGQQVTLRCSSQSGHNTVSWYQQALGQGPQFIFQYYREEENGRGNFPPRFSGLQFPNYSSELNVNALELDDSALYLCASSSQQGQQETQYFGPGTRLLVL.

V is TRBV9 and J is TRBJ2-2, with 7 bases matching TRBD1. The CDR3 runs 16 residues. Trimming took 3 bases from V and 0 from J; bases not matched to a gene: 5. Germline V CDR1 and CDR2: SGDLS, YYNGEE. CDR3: CASSAGQATNTGELFF. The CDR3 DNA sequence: TGTGCCAGCAGCGCCGGACAGGCGACGAACACCGGGGAGCTGTTTTTT.

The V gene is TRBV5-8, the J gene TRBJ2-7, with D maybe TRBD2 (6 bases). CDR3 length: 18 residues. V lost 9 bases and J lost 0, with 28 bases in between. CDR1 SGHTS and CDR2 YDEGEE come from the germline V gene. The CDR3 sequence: CAIRSVGGTSRSSYEQYF. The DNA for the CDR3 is TGTGCCATCCGGTCGGTGGGGGGAACTAGTCGAAGCTCCTACGAGCAGTACTTC.

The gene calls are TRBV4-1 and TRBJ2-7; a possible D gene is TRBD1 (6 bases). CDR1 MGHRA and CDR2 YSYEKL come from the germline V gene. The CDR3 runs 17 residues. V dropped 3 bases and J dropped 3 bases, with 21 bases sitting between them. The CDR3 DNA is TGCGCCAGCAGCCAGGAGTCCGGGACAACTAAATACTACGAGCAGTACTTC. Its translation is CASSQESGTTKYYEQYF.

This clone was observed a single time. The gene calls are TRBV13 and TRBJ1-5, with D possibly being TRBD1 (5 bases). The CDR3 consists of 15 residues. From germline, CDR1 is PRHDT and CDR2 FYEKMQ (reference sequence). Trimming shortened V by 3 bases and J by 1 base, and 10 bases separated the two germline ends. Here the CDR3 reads CASSLGRTSNQPQHF. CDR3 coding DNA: TGTGCCAGCAGCTTGGGCAGGACAAGCAATCAGCCCCAGCATTTT.

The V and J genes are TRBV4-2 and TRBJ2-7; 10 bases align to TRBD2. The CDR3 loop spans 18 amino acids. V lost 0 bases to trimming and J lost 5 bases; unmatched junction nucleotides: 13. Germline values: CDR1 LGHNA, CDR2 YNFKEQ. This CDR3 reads CASSQDHPSLAGVHEQYF. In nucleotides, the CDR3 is TGTGCCAGCAGCCAAGACCACCCTTCTCTAGCGGGGGTCCACGAGCAGTACTTC.

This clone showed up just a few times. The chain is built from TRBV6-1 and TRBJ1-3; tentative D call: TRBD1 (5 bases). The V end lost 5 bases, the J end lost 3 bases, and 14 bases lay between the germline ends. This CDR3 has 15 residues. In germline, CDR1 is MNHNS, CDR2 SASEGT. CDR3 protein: CASSRTRGFGNTIYF. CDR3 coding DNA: TGTGCCAGCAGTAGGACTCGGGGGTTTGGAAACACCATATATTTT.

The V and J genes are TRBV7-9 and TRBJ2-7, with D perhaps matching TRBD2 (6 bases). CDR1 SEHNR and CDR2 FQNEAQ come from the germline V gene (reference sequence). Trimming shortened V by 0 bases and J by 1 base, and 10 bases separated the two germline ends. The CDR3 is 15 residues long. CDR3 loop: CASSLARLGSYEQYF. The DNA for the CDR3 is TGTGCCAGCAGCTTAGCGCGACTAGGTTCCTACGAGCAGTACTTC. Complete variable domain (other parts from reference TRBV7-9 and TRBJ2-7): DTGVSQNPRHKITKRGQNVTFRCDPISEHNRLYWYRQTLGQGPEFLTYFQNEAQLEKSRLLSDRFSAERPKGSFSTLEIQRTEQGDSAMYLCASSLARLGSYEQYFGPGTRLTVT.

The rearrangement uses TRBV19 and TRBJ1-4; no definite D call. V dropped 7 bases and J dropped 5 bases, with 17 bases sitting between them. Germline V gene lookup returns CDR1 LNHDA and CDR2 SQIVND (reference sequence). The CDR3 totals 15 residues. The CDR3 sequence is CASTPDSRANEKLFF. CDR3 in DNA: TGTGCCAGTACTCCGGACTCTCGCGCCAATGAAAAACTGTTTTTT.

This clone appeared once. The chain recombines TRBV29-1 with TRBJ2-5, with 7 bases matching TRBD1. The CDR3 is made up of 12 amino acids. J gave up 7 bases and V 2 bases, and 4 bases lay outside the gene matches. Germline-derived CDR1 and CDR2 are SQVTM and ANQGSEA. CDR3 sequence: CSVERGRGTQYF. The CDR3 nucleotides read TGCAGCGTTGAAAGGGGGCGCGGGACCCAGTACTTC. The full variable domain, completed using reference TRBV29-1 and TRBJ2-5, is SAVISQKPSRDICQRGTSLTIQCQVDSQVTMMFWYRQQPGQSLTLIATANQGSEATYESGFVIDKFPISRPNLTFSTLTVSNMSPEDSSIYLCSVERGRGTQYFGPGTRLLVL.

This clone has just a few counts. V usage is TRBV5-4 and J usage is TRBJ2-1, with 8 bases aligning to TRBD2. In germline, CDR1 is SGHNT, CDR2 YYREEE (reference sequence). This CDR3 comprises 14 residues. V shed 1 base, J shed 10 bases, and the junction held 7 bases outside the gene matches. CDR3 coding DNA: TGTGCCAGCAGCTTGAGGCGGGAGGATGGAGAGCAGTTCTTC. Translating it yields CASSLRREDGEQFF. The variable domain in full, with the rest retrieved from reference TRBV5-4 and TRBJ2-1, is ETGVTQSPTHLIKTRGQQVTLRCSSQSGHNTVSWYQQALGQGPQFIFQYYREEENGRGNFPPRFSGLQFPNYSSELNVNALELDDSALYLCASSLRREDGEQFFGPGTRLTVL.

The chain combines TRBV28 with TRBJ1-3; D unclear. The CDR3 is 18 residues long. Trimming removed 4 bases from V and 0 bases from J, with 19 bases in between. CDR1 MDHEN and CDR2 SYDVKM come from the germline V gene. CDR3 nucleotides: TGTGCCAGCAGTTCATCCACCCACGACACCCGCTCTGGAAACACCATATATTTT. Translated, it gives CASSSSTHDTRSGNTIYF.

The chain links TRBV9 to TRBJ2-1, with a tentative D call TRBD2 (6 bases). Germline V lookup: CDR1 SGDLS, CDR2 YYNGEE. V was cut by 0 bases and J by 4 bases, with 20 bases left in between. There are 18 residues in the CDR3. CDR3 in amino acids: CASSVGWLPGDGYNEQFF. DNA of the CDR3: TGTGCCAGCAGCGTAGGTTGGTTGCCGGGAGACGGGTACAATGAGCAGTTCTTC.

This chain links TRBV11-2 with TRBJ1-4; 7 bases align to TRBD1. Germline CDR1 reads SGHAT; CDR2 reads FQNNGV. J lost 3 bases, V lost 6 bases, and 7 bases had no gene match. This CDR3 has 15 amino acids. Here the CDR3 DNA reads TGTGCCAGCAGACTTAGGGGGCGGGCTAATGAAAAACTGTTTTTT. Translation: CASRLRGRANEKLFF.

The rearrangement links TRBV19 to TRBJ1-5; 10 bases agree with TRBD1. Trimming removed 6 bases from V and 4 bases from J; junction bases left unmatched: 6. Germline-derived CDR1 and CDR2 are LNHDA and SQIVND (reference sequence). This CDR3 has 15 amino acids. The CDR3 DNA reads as TGTGCCAGTAGCACGACAGGGGGCGGGAATCAGCCCCAGCATTTT. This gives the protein CASSTTGGGNQPQHF.

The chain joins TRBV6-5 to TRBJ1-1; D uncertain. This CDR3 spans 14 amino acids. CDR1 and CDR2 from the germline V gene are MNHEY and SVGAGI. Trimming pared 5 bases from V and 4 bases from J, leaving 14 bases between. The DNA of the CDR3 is TGTGCCAGCAGTGTTAGTCCTGATGGCACTGAAGCTTTCTTT. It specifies CASSVSPDGTEAFF.

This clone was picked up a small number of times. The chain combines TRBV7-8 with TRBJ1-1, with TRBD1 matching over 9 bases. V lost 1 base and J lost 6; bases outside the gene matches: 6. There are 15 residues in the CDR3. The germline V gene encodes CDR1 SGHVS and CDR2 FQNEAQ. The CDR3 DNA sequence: TGTGCCAGCAGCTTAGAGGGACAGGGAGGGGCTGAAGCTTTCTTT. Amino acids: CASSLEGQGGAEAFF.

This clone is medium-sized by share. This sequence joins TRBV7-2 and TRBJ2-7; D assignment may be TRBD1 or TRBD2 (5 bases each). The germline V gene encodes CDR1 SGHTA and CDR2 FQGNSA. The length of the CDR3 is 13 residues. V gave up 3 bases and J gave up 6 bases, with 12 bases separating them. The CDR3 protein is CASSLGPGTEQYF. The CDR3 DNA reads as TGTGCCAGCAGCTTGGGACCGGGAACCGAGCAGTACTTC.